What follows are 19 T cell receptor beta chains derived from one specimen sequenced in a study of cytomegalovirus exposure and HLA in healthy donors (dated by TCRdb to about 2017). Libraries were made using the immunoSEQ multiplex PCR assay. The multiplex PCR relied on a mix of 60 forward primers for TCR Vbeta segments and 13 reverse primers for TCR Jbeta segments. This immuneACCESS table, as held by TCRdb, lists in-frame sequences with V and J called but not all clones. Of the missing ones, under half trace to an unresolved V gene in checked studies; the others have no known cause. For this sample there are 100,000 to 150,000 clones; about 80% appear just once. The ten top clones hold approximately 10% of the sample. The sample consisted of PBMCs. The source is a young man in good health and CMV-seropositive.

This clone has only a few counts. The J gene is TRBJ2-4, the V gene TRBV14; D unresolved. The CDR3 covers 14 residues. Trimming cost V 4 bases and J 9 bases, with 16 bases left between them. The V gene's germline CDR1 is SGHDN and CDR2 FVKESK. The CDR3, as DNA: TGTGCCAGCAGCCCTCCAATCGGAGTTGGCATTCAGTACTTC. The encoded protein is CASSPPIGVGIQYF.

The rearrangement links TRBV28 to TRBJ2-6, with 9 positions matching TRBD1. Trimming at V came to 7 bases and at J to 1 base, leaving 14 bases not matched to a gene. Germline CDR1 and CDR2: MDHEN and SYDVKM. The CDR3 is 19 amino acids. CDR3 region: CASNAFGTGGTSGANVLTF. The CDR3 bases are TGTGCCAGCAATGCCTTCGGTACAGGGGGCACATCTGGGGCCAACGTCCTGACTTTC. The variable domain in full, with the rest retrieved from reference TRBV28 and TRBJ2-6, is DVKVTQSSRYLVKRTGEKVFLECVQDMDHENMFWYRQDPGLGLRLIYFSYDVKMKEKGDIPEGYSVSREKKERFSLILESASTNQTSMYLCASNAFGTGGTSGANVLTFGAGSRLTVL.

The rearrangement links TRBV29-1 to TRBJ1-3; a weak D match, TRBD1 (6 bases). V lost 5 bases and J 0 bases, leaving 8 bases between the germline ends. The CDR3 totals 13 residues. Per germline, CDR1 SQVTM and CDR2 ANQGSEA. CDR3 in DNA: TGCAGCGTTCGGACAGCCTCTGGAAACACCATATATTTT. Its protein is CSVRTASGNTIYF.

The CDR3 nucleotides are TGTGCCAGCAGTGAAGGGACAGGGTTTGAAAAACTGTTTTTT. Its protein is CASSEGTGFEKLFF. This chain uses TRBV6-5 with TRBJ1-4; 9 bases fit TRBD1. Germline V lookup: CDR1 MNHEY, CDR2 SVGAGI. The CDR3 has 14 amino acids. V trimming: 5 bases; J trimming: 7 bases; junction bases outside the gene matches: 5.

This chain connects TRBV7-8 to TRBJ1-4; D is possibly TRBD1 (6 bases). Germline V gene lookup returns CDR1 SGHVS and CDR2 FQNEAQ. The CDR3 covers 18 residues. V dropped 5 bases and J dropped 3 bases, with 22 bases sitting between them. The CDR3 is CASSSHGSTGSANEKLFF. CDR3 coding DNA: TGTGCCAGCAGCAGCCACGGATCTACAGGGAGCGCTAATGAAAAACTGTTTTTT.

The genes are TRBV13 and TRBJ2-5, with D possibly being TRBD2 (5 bases). V was shortened by 4 bases and J by 1 base, with 13 bases between the two germline ends. Germline CDR1 and CDR2: PRHDT and FYEKMQ (reference sequence). The CDR3 runs to 15 residues. CDR3: CASSSGGRPQETQYF. The CDR3 bases are TGTGCCAGCAGCTCTGGAGGACGACCCCAAGAGACCCAGTACTTC.

The rearrangement joins TRBV10-1 to TRBJ2-3, with 12 bases lining up with TRBD2. The CDR3 is 19 amino acids. The V segment lost 3 bases and the J segment 1 base; nucleotides outside the gene matches: 11. Germline V gene lookup returns CDR1 WNHNN and CDR2 SYGVQD (reference sequence). This CDR3 is CASSDRLAGDPIRTDTQYF. The CDR3 region has the DNA TGCGCCAGCAGTGACAGACTAGCGGGAGACCCTATTCGCACAGATACGCAGTATTTT.

V is TRBV27 and J is TRBJ1-2; 10 bases align to TRBD1. Germline V lookup: CDR1 MNHEY, CDR2 SMNVEV (reference sequence). The V segment lost 6 bases and the J segment 5 bases; nucleotides outside the gene matches: 6. There are 14 residues in the CDR3. CDR3 DNA: TGTGCCAGCAGCGAGACAGGGGGCGTTTATGGCTACACCTTC. It specifies CASSETGGVYGYTF.

This chain links TRBV18 with TRBJ2-5, with 10 bases identical to TRBD1. CDR1 and CDR2 (germline): KGHSH, LQKENI. The CDR3 has 17 residues. After removal of 4 bases from V and 5 bases from J, the junction contained 13 bases not matched to a gene. The CDR3 sequence: CASSRPQMGQGTETQYF. As DNA, the CDR3 is TGTGCCAGCTCACGACCTCAGATGGGACAGGGGACGGAGACCCAGTACTTC.

The gene calls are TRBV7-8 and TRBJ1-1; D uncertain. Trimming left V 1 base short and J 1 base short, with 7 bases between. The germline CDR1 and CDR2 sequences are SGHVS and FQNEAQ. This CDR3 is 14 amino acids long. As DNA, the CDR3 is TGTGCCAGCAGCTTAGGGGTAGCGAACACTGAAGCTTTCTTT. It is translated as CASSLGVANTEAFF.

The chain combines TRBV30 with TRBJ1-1, with D possibly being TRBD1 (5 bases). Trimming removed 0 bases at V and 1 base at J, with 12 bases between. CDR1 is GTSNPN, CDR2 SVGIG, per germline (reference sequence). The CDR3 loop spans 15 amino acids. Written as DNA, the CDR3 is TGTGCCTGGAGTGTACTCGGGACTGGGAACACTGAAGCTTTCTTT. Translating it yields CAWSVLGTGNTEAFF.

V is TRBV18 and J is TRBJ1-3, with TRBD1 matching 10 bases. The CDR3 sequence is 16 residues long. Trimming took 5 bases from V and 5 from J; bases not matched to a gene: 9. The V gene's germline CDR1 is KGHSH and CDR2 LQKENI. The CDR3: CASSSTPGQGRNTIYF. In nucleotides, the CDR3 is TGTGCCAGCTCATCCACTCCGGGACAGGGGAGAAACACCATATATTTT.

This chain joins TRBV5-1 and TRBJ2-7; D may be TRBD2 (5 bases). The CDR3 has 14 amino acids. In germline, CDR1 is SGHRS, CDR2 YFSETQ. Trimming cost V 2 bases and J 0 bases, with 9 bases left between them. CDR3: CASSFWTGSYEQYF. CDR3 nucleotides: TGCGCCAGCAGCTTCTGGACTGGCTCCTACGAGCAGTACTTC.

The gene calls are TRBV9 and TRBJ2-3, with D maybe TRBD1 (6 bases). This CDR3 has 13 amino acids. The V gene lost 0 bases and the J gene lost 5 bases, with 7 bases spanning the gap. Germline V gene lookup returns CDR1 SGDLS and CDR2 YYNGEE. CDR3 protein: CASSVGGRDTQYF. CDR3 nucleotide sequence: TGTGCCAGCAGCGTAGGGGGGCGAGATACGCAGTATTTT.

This clone was detected only once. The CDR3 coding sequence is TGTGCCAGCTCACCACCGGAGGGGTATGGGGCCAACGTCCTGACTTTC. It is translated as CASSPPEGYGANVLTF. The rearrangement links TRBV18 to TRBJ2-6; a possible D gene is TRBD2 (6 bases). V lost 0 bases and J lost 3, with 9 bases in between. The germline CDR1 and CDR2 sequences are KGHSH and LQKENI. The length of the CDR3 is 16 residues. The full variable domain, its missing parts supplied by reference TRBV18 and TRBJ2-6, is NAGVMQNPRHLVRRRGQEARLRCSPMKGHSHVYWYRQLPEEGLKFMVYLQKENIIDESGMPKERFSAEFPKEGPSILRIQQVVRGDSAAYFCASSPPEGYGANVLTFGAGSRLTVL.

The chain is built from TRBV7-3 and TRBJ2-7, with 8 nucleotides matching TRBD2. The CDR3 extends over 16 amino acids. Unmatched junction bases numbered 12, after V lost 5 bases and J lost 3 bases. Per the germline V gene, CDR1 is SGHTA and CDR2 is FQGTGA. CDR3 bases: TGTGCCAGCAGCCCAGGGGCGCGACTAGCGAACTACGAGCAGTACTTC. It encodes CASSPGARLANYEQYF.

The V call is TRBV14, the J call TRBJ1-1; no clear D. Germline CDR1 reads SGHDN; CDR2 reads FVKESK. The V and J ends lost 1 base and 2 bases respectively, with 8 bases between them. CDR3 length: 14 amino acids. The CDR3 DNA sequence: TGTGCCAGCAGCCAAGGGCCAGGAAACACTGAAGCTTTCTTT. Protein: CASSQGPGNTEAFF.

The genes are TRBV6-5 and TRBJ2-1; a possible D gene is TRBD1 (6 bases). The CDR3 sequence is 15 residues long. V was shortened by 0 bases and J by 6 bases, with 12 bases between the two germline ends. CDR1 MNHEY and CDR2 SVGAGI come from the germline V gene. CDR3 region: CASSYSGRGTNEQFF. DNA for the CDR3: TGTGCCAGCAGTTACTCAGGCAGGGGAACCAATGAGCAGTTCTTC.

The chain recombines TRBV7-6 with TRBJ2-7; D not certain. V was clipped by 1 base and J by 7 bases, with 11 bases between them. The CDR3 runs to 13 residues. CDR1 is SGHVS, CDR2 FNYEAQ, per germline. The CDR3 DNA reads TGTGCCAGCAGCTTAGGGTCCGCCCGGGAGCAGTACTTC. Protein: CASSLGSAREQYF.